Following are 4 T cell receptor beta chains from one sample sequenced in a study of identical twins. TCRdb analysed the 5' RACE reads with MiXCR anew, one entry per CDR3 protein. The repertoire holds under 900,000 distinct CDR3 sequences, with about 20% as singletons. This sample was also put to use in a study of T cells expressing NK-cell markers.

Sequenced sample: PBMCs. These receptors were collected from a woman younger than 30 in good health.

This clonotype was observed a handful of times. The chain uses TRBV27 and TRBJ2-7, with D perhaps TRBD2 (6 bases). The germline V gene encodes CDR1 MNHEY and CDR2 SMNVEV (reference sequence). This CDR3 is built from 15 residues. V gave up 5 bases and J gave up 3 bases, with 17 bases separating them. This chain's CDR3 is CASSQNYGRGYEQYF. CDR3 nucleotide sequence: TGTGCCAGCAGTCAGAACTACGGGAGAGGCTACGAGCAGTACTTC.

In its sample, this clonotype was seen a few times. The V call is TRBV12-3 or TRBV12-4, the J call TRBJ2-3, with a possible D match to TRBD2 (6 bases). V was cut by 6 bases and J by 11 bases, with 12 bases left in between. The CDR3 sequence is 11 residues long. The chain's CDR3 is CASSRDSLQYF. The CDR3 nucleotides are TGTGCCAGCAGCCGGGACTCTTTGCAGTATTTT.

The chain employs TRBV6-1 and TRBJ2-7; possible D gene TRBD2, 5 bases. CDR3 length equals 14 residues. Germline CDR1 MNHNS, CDR2 SASEGT. Trimming removed 6 bases from V and 3 bases from J, with 15 bases in between. The CDR3 spells CASSAGPGIYEQYF. The CDR3 DNA reads as TGTGCCAGCAGCGCGGGCCCCGGGATCTACGAGCAGTACTTC.

This clonotype was counted a few times. The CDR3: CASRQRGTGGYTF. The CDR3 region has the DNA TGTGCCAGCAGACAAAGGGGAACGGGGGGCTACACCTTC. V is TRBV12-3 or TRBV12-4 and J is TRBJ1-2; weak D call: TRBD1 (5 bases). The CDR3 length is 13 residues. V lost 6 bases and J lost 8, with 16 bases in between.